These T cell receptor beta chains were read from a single sample in a study of Ad26.COV2.S vaccination and SARS-CoV-2 variants. The table came from immunoSEQ multiplex PCR; TCRdb's copy has only in-frame clones and leaves some out. The sample yields more than 300,000 clones, around four fifths seen once. Sample: peripheral blood, taken in a trial of Ad26.COV2.S vaccine versus placebo. The receptors derive from a person between 18 and 65 years old who received the Ad26.COV2.S COVID-19 vaccine or a placebo. CDR3s include the opening cysteine and the closing phenylalanine or tryptophan.

cdr3_aa: CASSLSGQTYEQYF
j_call: TRBJ2-7
v_call: TRBV5-1

cdr3_aa: CASSMVGSEQFF
j_call: TRBJ2-1
v_call: TRBV19

cdr3_aa: CAISESSGGQGGSLEQYF
j_call: TRBJ2-7
v_call: TRBV10-3

cdr3_aa: CASRETGHYEQYF
j_call: TRBJ2-7
v_call: TRBV12-3/TRBV12-4

cdr3_aa: CASSPGDASYNSPLHF
j_call: TRBJ1-6
v_call: TRBV5-6

cdr3_aa: CAISIPGGAENTEAFF
j_call: TRBJ1-1
v_call: TRBV10-3

cdr3_aa: CASSLWGGETQYF
j_call: TRBJ2-5
v_call: TRBV14

cdr3_aa: CASSGQGFGEQYF
j_call: TRBJ2-7
v_call: TRBV9

cdr3_aa: CASSLGETGGTETQYF
j_call: TRBJ2-5
v_call: TRBV7-9

cdr3_aa: CASSGITAGELFF
j_call: TRBJ2-2
v_call: TRBV25-1

cdr3_aa: CASSAQGSNQPQHF
j_call: TRBJ1-5
v_call: TRBV9

cdr3_aa: CASSFGTSGGAGNEQFF
j_call: TRBJ2-1
v_call: TRBV5-1

cdr3_aa: CASSLLPGLDTGELFF
j_call: TRBJ2-2
v_call: TRBV7-3

cdr3_aa: CASSVQGSINTGELFF
j_call: TRBJ2-2
v_call: TRBV9

cdr3_aa: CASNDRTGGDYGYTF
j_call: TRBJ1-2
v_call: TRBV2

cdr3_aa: CASIAPGLAANTGELFF
j_call: TRBJ2-2
v_call: TRBV2

cdr3_aa: CATSTRNYGYTF
j_call: TRBJ1-2
v_call: TRBV15

cdr3_aa: CASSGTSEEQYF
j_call: TRBJ2-7
v_call: TRBV10-1

cdr3_aa: CASTPLGTGRINTGELFF
j_call: TRBJ2-2
v_call: TRBV28

cdr3_aa: CASSQSLGGRTGAETQYF
j_call: TRBJ2-5
v_call: TRBV3-1/TRBV3-2

cdr3_aa: CASSLPGQGLDEAFF
j_call: TRBJ1-1
v_call: TRBV3-1/TRBV3-2

cdr3_aa: CASSPDSTYGYTF
j_call: TRBJ1-2
v_call: TRBV6-5

cdr3_aa: CATSRVIVAMNTEAFF
j_call: TRBJ1-1
v_call: TRBV15

cdr3_aa: CASSWGVNTEAFF
j_call: TRBJ1-1
v_call: TRBV12-3/TRBV12-4

cdr3_aa: CASSQGIPWRGRVDEQYF
j_call: TRBJ2-7
v_call: TRBV4-1

cdr3_aa: CASSQEDPGTDTQYF
j_call: TRBJ2-3
v_call: TRBV4-2

cdr3_aa: CASSFFGESYEQYF
j_call: TRBJ2-7
v_call: TRBV5-4

cdr3_aa: CASSSSPQRNSPLHF
j_call: TRBJ1-6
v_call: TRBV6-6

cdr3_aa: CASSWGVGETQYF
j_call: TRBJ2-5
v_call: TRBV12-3/TRBV12-4

cdr3_aa: CASSIGTVIDTQYF
j_call: TRBJ2-3
v_call: TRBV7-9

cdr3_aa: CASSQPPAGTGGSQPQHF
j_call: TRBJ1-5
v_call: TRBV4-1

cdr3_aa: CASSAHGVRGDEQYF
j_call: TRBJ2-7
v_call: TRBV9

cdr3_aa: CATSRDQDLTGIGSSPLHF
j_call: TRBJ1-6
v_call: TRBV15

cdr3_aa: CASSGGFFQGRNQPQHF
j_call: TRBJ1-5
v_call: TRBV19

cdr3_aa: CASSTGTGGSPLHF
j_call: TRBJ1-6
v_call: TRBV7-9

cdr3_aa: CAIRPEDRDGGYTF
j_call: TRBJ1-2
v_call: TRBV10-3

cdr3_aa: CASSLDRVAGYTF
j_call: TRBJ1-2
v_call: TRBV5-8

cdr3_aa: CASSQYSSTDTQYF
j_call: TRBJ2-3
v_call: TRBV27